This entry describes one T cell receptor beta chain. The V gene's germline CDR1 is LNHDA and CDR2 SQIVND (reference sequence). The germline V and J ends were trimmed by 4 bases and 6 bases, with 10 bases remaining between them. The CDR3 extends over 13 amino acids. The data belong to a study of blood T cell repertoires in COVID-19. Sequenced by immunoSEQ multiplex PCR; TCRdb stores in-frame clones only, minus some. In the table there are 90,000 to 150,000 clones, 75% to 85% of which are singletons. Sequencing input: peripheral blood. The genes are TRBV19 and TRBJ1-5; D uncertain. The TCR sequence derives from a woman at least 80 years old with acute or convalescent COVID-19. The CDR3 DNA follows: TGTGCCAGTAGTACGAGAGGGTTTCAGCCCCAGCATTTT. Protein product: CASSTRGFQPQHF.